This is a list of T cell receptor beta chains from one sample in a study of blood T cell repertoires in COVID-19. Libraries were prepared by immunoSEQ multiplex PCR; TCRdb keeps only in-frame clonotypes and omits some of them. The sample gives around 290,000 clones, approximately 86% of which show up once; approximately 2.4% is in the top ten. Sequencing was performed on PBMCs or T cells enriched from blood (not recorded which). These receptors all stem from a woman aged 18-35 years who had recovered from COVID-19. Each CDR3 is given with its conserved first and last residue. Each record gives: V gene, D gene, clone size, J gene, CDR3 protein, CDR3 DNA. A D gene is named only where the DNA matches it firmly. Not all rows give a size; the values are once, few, many and, for expanded clones, a class.

V: TRBV21-1
D: -
size: -
J: TRBJ1-3
CDR3: CASSKDGGTGENSGNTIYF
DNA: TGTGCCAGCAGCAAAGACGGCGGGACAGGGGAGAACTCTGGAAACACCATATATTTT

V: TRBV10-2
D: -
size: -
J: TRBJ2-1
CDR3: CASSELFQGPSYNEQFF
DNA: TGCGCCAGCAGTGAACTTTTCCAGGGTCCGAGCTACAATGAGCAGTTCTTC

V: TRBV2
D: -
size: once
J: TRBJ1-1
CDR3: CAREVGGTEAFF
DNA: TGTGCCAGAGAAGTGGGGGGAACTGAAGCTTTCTTT

V: TRBV10-3
D: -
size: -
J: TRBJ1-1
CDR3: CAISTDEVQVAFF
DNA: TGTGCCATCAGTACCGACGAGGTGCAAGTGGCTTTCTTT

V: TRBV19
D: -
size: -
J: TRBJ1-3
CDR3: CASRIHSSISGNTIYF
DNA: TGTGCCAGTAGGATCCACAGTTCCATTTCTGGAAACACCATATATTTT

V: TRBV4-3
D: -
size: -
J: TRBJ2-7
CDR3: CASSHLKGTYEQYF
DNA: TGCGCCAGCAGCCATCTCAAGGGGACCTACGAGCAGTACTTC

V: TRBV7-2
D: -
size: -
J: TRBJ2-7
CDR3: CASSLVGFSYEQYF
DNA: TGTGCCAGCAGCTTAGTCGGTTTCTCCTACGAGCAGTACTTC

V: TRBV7-9
D: TRBD1
size: -
J: TRBJ1-1
CDR3: CASSSTIVVDRMNTEAFF
DNA: TGTGCCAGCAGCTCCACGATAGTAGTGGACAGGATGAACACTGAAGCTTTCTTT

V: TRBV2
D: TRBD1
size: -
J: TRBJ1-5
CDR3: CASSADRVNQPQHF
DNA: TGTGCCAGCAGTGCCGACAGGGTCAATCAGCCCCAGCATTTT

V: TRBV29-1
D: -
size: -
J: TRBJ2-7
CDR3: CSVEVGGAGAYEQYF
DNA: TGCAGCGTTGAGGTGGGAGGCGCTGGGGCCTACGAGCAGTACTTC

V: TRBV12-1
D: -
size: many
J: TRBJ1-5
CDR3: CASSSGGSTRPNQPQHF
DNA: TGTGCCAGCAGCTCCGGCGGGAGCACTAGACCAAATCAGCCCCAGCATTTT

V: TRBV30
D: TRBD2
size: -
J: TRBJ2-1
CDR3: CAWSVLVAGGPNEQFF
DNA: TGTGCCTGGAGTGTACTAGTAGCGGGAGGGCCGAATGAGCAGTTCTTC

V: TRBV9
D: TRBD1
size: -
J: TRBJ2-1
CDR3: CASSVGTGSGQFF
DNA: TGTGCCAGCAGCGTAGGGACAGGGTCCGGGCAGTTCTTC

V: TRBV7-2
D: -
size: -
J: TRBJ1-1
CDR3: CASSYRAGTEAFF
DNA: TGTGCCAGCAGCTACCGGGCGGGGACTGAAGCTTTCTTT

V: TRBV7-2
D: -
size: -
J: TRBJ2-1
CDR3: CASSLVGGSSYNEQFF
DNA: TGTGCCAGCAGCTTAGTTGGCGGTAGCTCCTACAATGAGCAGTTCTTC

V: TRBV7-9
D: -
size: once
J: TRBJ2-7
CDR3: CASSLVGGYEQYF
DNA: TGTGCCAGCAGCTTAGTAGGGGGTTACGAGCAGTACTTC

V: TRBV30
D: -
size: -
J: TRBJ1-1
CDR3: CAWSVGGGVTEAFF
DNA: TGTGCCTGGAGTGTAGGGGGGGGAGTCACTGAAGCTTTCTTT

V: TRBV10-1
D: -
size: -
J: TRBJ2-1
CDR3: CASSAGAAGYEQFF
DNA: TGCGCCAGCAGCGCCGGGGCGGCGGGATATGAGCAGTTCTTC

V: TRBV7-2
D: TRBD1
size: -
J: TRBJ1-4
CDR3: CASSLSGTGLKLFF
DNA: TGTGCCAGCAGCTTATCCGGGACAGGGTTAAAACTGTTTTTT

V: TRBV19
D: -
size: -
J: TRBJ1-1
CDR3: CANPGHPTEAFF
DNA: TGTGCCAACCCGGGACACCCAACTGAAGCTTTCTTT

V: TRBV7-2
D: TRBD1
size: -
J: TRBJ2-5
CDR3: CASSLGTVFQETQYF
DNA: TGTGCCAGCAGCTTGGGGACAGTCTTCCAAGAGACCCAGTACTTC

V: TRBV3-1/TRBV3-2
D: -
size: -
J: TRBJ1-2
CDR3: CASSQVGSRQGAYYGYTF
DNA: TGTGCCAGCAGCCAAGTAGGCTCACGGCAAGGGGCCTACTATGGCTACACCTTC

V: TRBV9
D: -
size: -
J: TRBJ1-2
CDR3: CASSVGGLAGYTF
DNA: TGTGCCAGCAGCGTAGGAGGGTTAGCTGGCTACACCTTC

V: TRBV6-5
D: TRBD1
size: -
J: TRBJ1-5
CDR3: CASSSDRIQPQHF
DNA: TGTGCCAGCAGTTCGGACAGGATTCAGCCCCAGCATTTT

V: TRBV6-2/TRBV6-3
D: -
size: -
J: TRBJ1-1
CDR3: CASSLGGGPTEAFF
DNA: TGTGCCAGCAGTTTGGGTGGGGGCCCCACTGAAGCTTTCTTT

V: TRBV3-1/TRBV3-2
D: TRBD1
size: -
J: TRBJ1-1
CDR3: CASSRGDRDNTEAFF
DNA: TGTGCCAGCAGCCGAGGAGACAGGGATAACACTGAAGCTTTCTTT

V: TRBV7-9
D: -
size: -
J: TRBJ2-5
CDR3: CASSLVPGKETQYF
DNA: TGTGCCAGCAGCTTAGTGCCAGGGAAGGAGACCCAGTACTTC

V: TRBV24-1
D: -
size: -
J: TRBJ1-5
CDR3: CATSDRSRGQPQHF
DNA: TGTGCCACCAGTGATCGATCTCGGGGTCAGCCCCAGCATTTT

V: TRBV5-4
D: -
size: -
J: TRBJ1-1
CDR3: CASSPPLAQGRTEAFF
DNA: TGTGCCAGCAGTCCCCCTCTCGCCCAGGGCCGGACTGAAGCTTTCTTT

V: TRBV28
D: TRBD1
size: -
J: TRBJ2-7
CDR3: CASLRQGAYEQYF
DNA: TGTGCCAGCCTTAGACAGGGGGCCTACGAGCAGTACTTC

V: TRBV15
D: -
size: -
J: TRBJ2-2
CDR3: CATSRAQDRRYTGELFF
DNA: TGTGCCACCAGCAGGGCCCAAGACAGGAGATACACCGGGGAGCTGTTTTTT

V: TRBV11-2
D: TRBD1
size: -
J: TRBJ1-3
CDR3: CASSLVTVPTGTSGNTIYF
DNA: TGTGCCAGCAGCTTAGTGACCGTTCCGACAGGGACGTCTGGAAACACCATATATTTT

V: TRBV5-1
D: -
size: -
J: TRBJ2-2
CDR3: CASDKGVGTGELFF
DNA: TGCGCCAGCGACAAGGGGGTGGGCACCGGGGAGCTGTTTTTT

V: TRBV6-6
D: TRBD1
size: -
J: TRBJ2-5
CDR3: CASSTGQGGQETQYF
DNA: TGTGCCAGCAGTACCGGACAGGGTGGCCAAGAGACCCAGTACTTC

V: TRBV3-1/TRBV3-2
D: TRBD2
size: -
J: TRBJ2-7
CDR3: CASSRSLAGVSYEQYF
DNA: TGTGCCAGCAGCCGATCGCTAGCGGGTGTCTCCTACGAGCAGTACTTC

V: TRBV13
D: -
size: -
J: TRBJ2-5
CDR3: CASSSLADYNQETQYF
DNA: TGTGCCAGCAGCTCCCTGGCGGACTATAACCAAGAGACCCAGTACTTC

V: TRBV9
D: -
size: -
J: TRBJ2-1
CDR3: CASSVAPRGGRRRFGEQFF
DNA: TGTGCCAGCAGCGTAGCTCCACGGGGTGGCCGGAGGCGGTTCGGTGAGCAGTTCTTC

V: TRBV25-1
D: -
size: -
J: TRBJ1-5
CDR3: CASRGTGLNQPQHF
DNA: TGTGCCAGCAGAGGAACAGGCCTCAATCAGCCCCAGCATTTT

V: TRBV30
D: -
size: -
J: TRBJ1-6
CDR3: CAWSGRVWGSPLHF
DNA: TGTGCCTGGAGTGGCAGGGTATGGGGTTCACCCCTCCACTTT

V: TRBV6-5
D: TRBD1
size: -
J: TRBJ1-5
CDR3: CASTQRDRDQPQHF
DNA: TGTGCCAGCACCCAGAGGGACAGGGACCAGCCCCAGCATTTT